One sample yielded the 7 T cell receptor beta chains listed below, sequenced in a study of long-term antiretroviral therapy in people with HIV. Running of the v3.0 immunoSEQ assay took place at survey level. Method: immunoSEQ multiplex PCR; TCRdb's copy keeps in-frame clones and lacks some. The sample lists tens of thousands of clones, 75% to 90% occurring once. This material consisted of unsorted PBMCs, taken roughly 4.1 years after starting antiretroviral therapy. The source of these receptors is a man younger than 40 with HIV.

The rearrangement links TRBV4-1 to TRBJ2-7; D may be TRBD2 (5 bases). Germline V CDR1 and CDR2: MGHRA, YSYEKL. V lost 4 bases and J 2 bases, leaving 18 bases between the germline ends. This CDR3 has 16 amino acids. The CDR3 DNA reads as TGCGCCAGCAGCCGGAAGAGTGCGGAGGAACCCTACGAGCAGTACTTC. As protein: CASSRKSAEEPYEQYF.

This chain connects TRBV19 to TRBJ1-1, with a weak D call TRBD1 (6 bases). The germline V and J ends were trimmed by 1 base and 8 bases, with 14 bases remaining between them. The CDR3 is 14 amino acids. Germline assignment: CDR1 LNHDA and CDR2 SQIVND (reference sequence). CDR3 protein: CASSIGAQTGEAFF. The CDR3 bases are TGTGCCAGTAGTATAGGGGCCCAAACAGGGGAAGCTTTCTTT.

The chain carries TRBV5-4 and TRBJ2-3; D possibly corresponds to TRBD1 (6 bases). The CDR3 runs to 14 residues. CDR1 is SGHNT, CDR2 YYREEE, per germline (reference sequence). The V end was cut by 4 bases, the J end by 12 bases, with 21 bases between. The DNA for the CDR3 is TGTGCCAGCAGCCCGATGAAGGACAGCAGAAAACAGTATTTT. This gives the protein CASSPMKDSRKQYF.

This chain links TRBV6-1 with TRBJ2-3, with D tentatively TRBD1 (5 bases). The CDR3 runs to 12 residues. The germline V gene encodes CDR1 MNHNS and CDR2 SASEGT. The V gene lost 2 bases and the J gene lost 8 bases, with 8 bases spanning the gap. The CDR3 loop is CASSEIGATQYF. CDR3 in DNA: TGTGCCAGCAGTGAAATAGGGGCTACGCAGTATTTT.

The J gene is TRBJ2-3, the V gene TRBV5-1; 8 nucleotides match TRBD1. J was trimmed by 10 bases and V by 4 bases; bases with no gene match: 14. Germline V gene sequence: CDR1 SGHRS, CDR2 YFSETQ. This CDR3 is built from 15 residues. In DNA, the CDR3 is TGCGCCAGCAGCCATGACAGGGGCCCCCGTGGTGCGCAGTATTTT. Protein product: CASSHDRGPRGAQYF.

The gene calls are TRBV5-4 and TRBJ1-6; D gene uncertain. Germline CDR1 is SGHNT and CDR2 is YYREEE (reference sequence). The V and J ends lost 4 bases and 8 bases respectively, with 16 bases between them. This CDR3 contains 15 residues. The CDR3 is CASSPTDQWDSPLHF. The CDR3 DNA is TGTGCCAGCAGCCCTACCGACCAGTGGGATTCACCCCTCCACTTT.

The chain joins TRBV4-3 to TRBJ2-7; 10 bases are a match to TRBD1. This CDR3 is 18 amino acids long. Germline values: CDR1 LGHNA, CDR2 YSLEER. V dropped 0 bases and J dropped 5; count of bases not matched to a gene: 13. Here the CDR3 reads CASSQEGWGQGNGNEQYF. CDR3 bases: TGCGCCAGCAGCCAAGAGGGGTGGGGACAGGGGAATGGGAACGAGCAGTACTTC.